This record concerns one T cell receptor beta chain sequence. An end of the junction differs from the germline gene, which may be a read error. The CDR3 extends over 13 amino acids. Germline V CDR1 and CDR2: SEHNR, FQNEAQ (reference sequence). This sample was included in a study of T-cell reconstitution after alpha-beta-depleted transplantation in children. TCRbeta library construction was performed incorporating unique molecular identifiers. TCRdb re-called the PCR reads with MiXCR, one entry per CDR3 protein. The table includes a few hundred thousand distinct CDR3 sequences, under 15% detected once.

The material sequenced was PBMCs from the stem cell graft donor, taken from the stem cell graft. The rearrangement joins TRBV7-9 to TRBJ2-5; TRBD2 is a possible D gene (5 bases). The receptor was isolated from a human donor who donated a stem cell graft to a child with combined immunodeficiency. The CDR3 DNA sequence: TGTGCCAGCGGCTTAACTAGGATGGAGACCCAGTACTTC. Protein sequence: CASGLTRMETQYF.